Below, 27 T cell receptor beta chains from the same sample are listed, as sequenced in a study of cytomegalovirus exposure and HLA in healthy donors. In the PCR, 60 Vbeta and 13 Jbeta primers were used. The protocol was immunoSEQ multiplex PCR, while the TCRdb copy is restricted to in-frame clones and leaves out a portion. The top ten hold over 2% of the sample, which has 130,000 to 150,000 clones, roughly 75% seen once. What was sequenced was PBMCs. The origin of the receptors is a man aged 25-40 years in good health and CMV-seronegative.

The CDR3 region is CASSLVGDPSYEQYF. The CDR3 nucleotides read TGTGCCAGCAGCCTAGTCGGTGACCCTTCCTACGAGCAGTACTTC. The chain has TRBV12-1 and TRBJ2-7; the table's TRBD2 call for D was not verified on the DNA. TRBV12-1 is recorded as a pseudogene. CDR3 size: 15 residues.

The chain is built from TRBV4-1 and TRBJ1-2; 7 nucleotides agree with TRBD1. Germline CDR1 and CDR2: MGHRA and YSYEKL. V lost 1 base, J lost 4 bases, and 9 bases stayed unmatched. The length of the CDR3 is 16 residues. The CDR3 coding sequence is TGCGCCAGCAGCCAAGGGCGGGACAGTAACACCTATGGCTACACCTTC. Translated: CASSQGRDSNTYGYTF.

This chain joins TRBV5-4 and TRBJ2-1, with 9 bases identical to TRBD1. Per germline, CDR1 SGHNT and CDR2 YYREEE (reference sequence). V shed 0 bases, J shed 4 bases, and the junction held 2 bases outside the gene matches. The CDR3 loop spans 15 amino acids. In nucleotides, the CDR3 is TGTGCCAGCAGCTTGGGACAGGGGGGATACAATGAGCAGTTCTTC. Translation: CASSLGQGGYNEQFF.

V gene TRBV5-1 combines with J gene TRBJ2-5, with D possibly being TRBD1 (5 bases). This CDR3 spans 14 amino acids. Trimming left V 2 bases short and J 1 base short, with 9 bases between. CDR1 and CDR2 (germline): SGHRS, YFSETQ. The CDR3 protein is CASSFEGAQETQYF. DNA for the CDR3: TGCGCCAGCAGCTTTGAAGGGGCCCAAGAGACCCAGTACTTC. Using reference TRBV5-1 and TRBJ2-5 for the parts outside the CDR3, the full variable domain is KAGVTQTPRYLIKTRGQQVTLSCSPISGHRSVSWYQQTPGQGLQFLFEYFSETQRNKGNFPGRFSGRQFSNSRSEMNVSTLELGDSALYLCASSFEGAQETQYFGPGTRLLVL.

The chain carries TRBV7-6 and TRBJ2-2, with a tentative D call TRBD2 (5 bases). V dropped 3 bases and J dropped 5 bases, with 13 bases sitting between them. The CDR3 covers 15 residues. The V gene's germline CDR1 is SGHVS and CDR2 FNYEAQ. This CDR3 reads CASSLGQTGTGELFF. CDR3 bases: TGTGCCAGCAGCTTGGGTCAGACGGGGACCGGGGAGCTGTTTTTT.

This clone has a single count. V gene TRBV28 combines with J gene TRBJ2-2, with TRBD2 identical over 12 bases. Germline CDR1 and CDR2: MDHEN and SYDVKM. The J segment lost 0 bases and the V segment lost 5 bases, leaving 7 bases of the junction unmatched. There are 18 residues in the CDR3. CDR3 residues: CASSTGTSGYANTGELFF. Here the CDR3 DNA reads TGTGCCAGCAGTACCGGGACTAGCGGGTACGCGAACACCGGGGAGCTGTTTTTT. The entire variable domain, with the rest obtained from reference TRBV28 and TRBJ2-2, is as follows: DVKVTQSSRYLVKRTGEKVFLECVQDMDHENMFWYRQDPGLGLRLIYFSYDVKMKEKGDIPEGYSVSREKKERFSLILESASTNQTSMYLCASSTGTSGYANTGELFFGEGSRLTVL.

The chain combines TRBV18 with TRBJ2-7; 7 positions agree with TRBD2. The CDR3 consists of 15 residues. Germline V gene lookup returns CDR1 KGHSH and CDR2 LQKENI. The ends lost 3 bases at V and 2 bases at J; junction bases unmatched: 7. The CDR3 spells CASSPSSGTTYEQYF. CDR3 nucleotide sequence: TGTGCCAGCTCACCTTCAAGCGGGACCACCTACGAGCAGTACTTC.

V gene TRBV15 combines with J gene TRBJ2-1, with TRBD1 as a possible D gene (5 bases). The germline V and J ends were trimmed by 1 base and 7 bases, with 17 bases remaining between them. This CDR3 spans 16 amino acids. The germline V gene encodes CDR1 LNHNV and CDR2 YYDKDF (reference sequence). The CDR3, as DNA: TGTGCCACCAGCAGAGGCACGGGTAGGGGTTGGAATGAGCAGTTCTTC. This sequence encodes CATSRGTGRGWNEQFF.

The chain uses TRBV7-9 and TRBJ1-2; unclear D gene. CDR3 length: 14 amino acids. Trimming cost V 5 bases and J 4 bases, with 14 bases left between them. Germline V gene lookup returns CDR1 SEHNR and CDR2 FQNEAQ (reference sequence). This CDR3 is CASSQASESYGYTF. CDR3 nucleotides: TGTGCCAGCAGCCAGGCGTCAGAGTCCTATGGCTACACCTTC.

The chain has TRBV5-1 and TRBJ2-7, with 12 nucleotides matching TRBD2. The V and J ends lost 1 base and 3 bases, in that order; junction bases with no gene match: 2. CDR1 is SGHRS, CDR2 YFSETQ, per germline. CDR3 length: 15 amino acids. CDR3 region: CASSLRLAGDYEQYF. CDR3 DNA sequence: TGCGCCAGCAGCTTGAGACTAGCGGGGGACTACGAGCAGTACTTC.

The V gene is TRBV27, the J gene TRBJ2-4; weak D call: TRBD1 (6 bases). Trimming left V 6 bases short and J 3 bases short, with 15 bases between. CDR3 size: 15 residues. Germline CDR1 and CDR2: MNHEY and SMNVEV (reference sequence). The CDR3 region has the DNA TGTGCCAGCAGGGAAAGACAGGTTGGCAAAAACATTCAGTACTTC. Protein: CASRERQVGKNIQYF.

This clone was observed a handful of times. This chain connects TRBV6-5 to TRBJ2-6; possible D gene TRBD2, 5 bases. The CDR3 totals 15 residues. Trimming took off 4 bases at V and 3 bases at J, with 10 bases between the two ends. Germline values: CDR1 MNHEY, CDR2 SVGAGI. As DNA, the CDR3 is TGTGCCAGCAGTTCGGACTGGCTTGGGGCCAACGTCCTGACTTTC. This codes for CASSSDWLGANVLTF.

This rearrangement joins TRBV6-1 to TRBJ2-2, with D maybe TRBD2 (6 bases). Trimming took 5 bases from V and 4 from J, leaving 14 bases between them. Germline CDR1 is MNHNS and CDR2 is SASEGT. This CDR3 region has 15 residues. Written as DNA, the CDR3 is TGTGCCAGCAGTCCCACTAGCTCGGGCACCGGGGAGCTGTTTTTT. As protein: CASSPTSSGTGELFF.

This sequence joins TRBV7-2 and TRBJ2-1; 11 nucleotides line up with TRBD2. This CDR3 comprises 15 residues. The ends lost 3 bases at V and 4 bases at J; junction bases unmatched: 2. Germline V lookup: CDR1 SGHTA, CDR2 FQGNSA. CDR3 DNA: TGTGCCAGCAGCTTCTCTAGCGGGAGGTACAATGAGCAGTTCTTC. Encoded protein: CASSFSSGRYNEQFF.

The CDR3 region is CASKHRGTGRDSPLHF. CDR3 in DNA: TGTGCCAGCAAGCACCGGGGGACAGGGAGGGATTCACCCCTCCACTTT. The J gene is TRBJ1-6, the V gene TRBV5-6; 9 nucleotides align to TRBD1. The length of the CDR3 is 16 residues. Germline assignment: CDR1 SGHDT and CDR2 YYEEEE. The V segment lost 6 bases and the J segment 8 bases; nucleotides outside the gene matches: 12.

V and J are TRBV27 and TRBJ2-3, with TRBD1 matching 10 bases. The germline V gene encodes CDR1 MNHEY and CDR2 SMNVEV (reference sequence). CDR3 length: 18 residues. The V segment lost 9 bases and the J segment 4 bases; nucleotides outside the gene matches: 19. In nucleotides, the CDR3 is TGTGCCAGTCCTGGGACAGGGGCCGTATATGTTGGCGCAGATACGCAGTATTTT. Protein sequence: CASPGTGAVYVGADTQYF.

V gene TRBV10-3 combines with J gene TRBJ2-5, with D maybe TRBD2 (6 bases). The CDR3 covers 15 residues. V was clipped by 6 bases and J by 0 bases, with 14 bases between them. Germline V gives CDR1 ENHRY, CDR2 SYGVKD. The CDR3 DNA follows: TGTGCCATCAGGGCGGGGTTAGCGGACCAAGAGACCCAGTACTTC. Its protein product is CAIRAGLADQETQYF.

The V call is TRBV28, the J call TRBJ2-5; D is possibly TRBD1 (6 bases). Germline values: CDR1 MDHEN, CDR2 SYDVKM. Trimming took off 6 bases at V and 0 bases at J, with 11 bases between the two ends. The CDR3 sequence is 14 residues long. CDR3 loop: CASRMDRNQETQYF. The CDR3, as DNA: TGTGCCAGCAGAATGGACAGAAACCAAGAGACCCAGTACTTC.

CDR3 nucleotide sequence: TGTGCCATCAGTGAGCCGAGCAGGGGCGCGCGAGGAAACACCATATATTTT. This encodes CAISEPSRGARGNTIYF. The rearrangement joins TRBV10-3 to TRBJ1-3, with D perhaps matching TRBD1 (6 bases). The germline V gene has CDR1 ENHRY and CDR2 SYGVKD. The CDR3 spans 17 residues. The ends were cut back, 2 bases at V and 4 bases at J, with 18 bases in the middle.

Written as DNA, the CDR3 is TGTGCCAGCAGCTTGGGACAGGGGAACCACTACGAGCAGTACTTC. Residues: CASSLGQGNHYEQYF. The V call is TRBV7-9, the J call TRBJ2-7; 10 bases map to TRBD1. Germline V CDR1 and CDR2: SEHNR, FQNEAQ (reference sequence). V trimming: 3 bases; J trimming: 3 bases; junction bases outside the gene matches: 5. The CDR3 has 15 amino acids.

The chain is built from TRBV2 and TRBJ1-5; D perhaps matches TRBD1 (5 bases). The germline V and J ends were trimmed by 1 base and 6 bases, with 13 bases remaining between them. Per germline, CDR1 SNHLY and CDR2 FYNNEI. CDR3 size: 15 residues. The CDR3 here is CASSEGGTGPQPQHF. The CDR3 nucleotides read TGTGCCAGCAGTGAAGGTGGCACAGGTCCTCAGCCCCAGCATTTT.

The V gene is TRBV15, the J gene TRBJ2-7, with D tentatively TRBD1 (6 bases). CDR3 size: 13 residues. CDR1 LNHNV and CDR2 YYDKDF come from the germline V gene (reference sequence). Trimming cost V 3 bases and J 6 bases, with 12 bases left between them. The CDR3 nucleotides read TGTGCCACCAGCAGGGACAGTGCTACCGAGCAGTACTTC. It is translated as CATSRDSATEQYF.

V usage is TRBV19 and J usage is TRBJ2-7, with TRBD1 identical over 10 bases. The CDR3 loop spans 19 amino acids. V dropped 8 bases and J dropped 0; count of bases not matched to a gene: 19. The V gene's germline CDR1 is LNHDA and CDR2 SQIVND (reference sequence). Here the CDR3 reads CASAPSHRDRGPRSYEQYF. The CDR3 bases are TGTGCCAGTGCCCCTTCTCACCGGGACAGGGGCCCCCGCTCCTACGAGCAGTACTTC. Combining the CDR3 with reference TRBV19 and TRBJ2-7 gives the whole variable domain DGGITQSPKYLFRKEGQNVTLSCEQNLNHDAMYWYRQDPGQGLRLIYYSQIVNDFQKGDIAEGYSVSREKKESFPLTVTSAQKNPTAFYLCASAPSHRDRGPRSYEQYFGPGTRLTVT.

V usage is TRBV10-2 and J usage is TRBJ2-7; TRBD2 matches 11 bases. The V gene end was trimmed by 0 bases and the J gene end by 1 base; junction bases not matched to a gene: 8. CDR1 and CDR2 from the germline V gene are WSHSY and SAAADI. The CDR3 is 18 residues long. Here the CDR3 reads CASSESRLAGRGSYEQYF. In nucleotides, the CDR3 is TGCGCCAGCAGTGAGTCGAGACTAGCGGGAAGGGGGTCCTACGAGCAGTACTTC.

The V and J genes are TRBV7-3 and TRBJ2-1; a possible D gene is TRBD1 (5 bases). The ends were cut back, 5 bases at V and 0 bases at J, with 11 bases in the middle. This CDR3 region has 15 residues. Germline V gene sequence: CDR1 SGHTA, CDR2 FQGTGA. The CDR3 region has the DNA TGTGCCAGCAGCCCTCAGGGCAGCTCCTACAATGAGCAGTTCTTC. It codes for CASSPQGSSYNEQFF.

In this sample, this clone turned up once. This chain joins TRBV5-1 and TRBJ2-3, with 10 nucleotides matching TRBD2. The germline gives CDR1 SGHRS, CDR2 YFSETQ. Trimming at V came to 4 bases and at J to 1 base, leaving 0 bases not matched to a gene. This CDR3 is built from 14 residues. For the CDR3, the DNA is TGCGCCAGCAGCGGGACTAGCGGCACAGATACGCAGTATTTT. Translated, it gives CASSGTSGTDTQYF. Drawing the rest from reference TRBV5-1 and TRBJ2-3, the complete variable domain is KAGVTQTPRYLIKTRGQQVTLSCSPISGHRSVSWYQQTPGQGLQFLFEYFSETQRNKGNFPGRFSGRQFSNSRSEMNVSTLELGDSALYLCASSGTSGTDTQYFGPGTRLTVL.

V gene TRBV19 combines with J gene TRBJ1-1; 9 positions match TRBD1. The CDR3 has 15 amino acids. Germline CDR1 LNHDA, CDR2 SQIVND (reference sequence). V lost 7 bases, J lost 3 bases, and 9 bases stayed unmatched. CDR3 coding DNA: TGTGCCAGTAATGAGCCGGACAGGGGATACACTGAAGCTTTCTTT. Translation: CASNEPDRGYTEAFF.